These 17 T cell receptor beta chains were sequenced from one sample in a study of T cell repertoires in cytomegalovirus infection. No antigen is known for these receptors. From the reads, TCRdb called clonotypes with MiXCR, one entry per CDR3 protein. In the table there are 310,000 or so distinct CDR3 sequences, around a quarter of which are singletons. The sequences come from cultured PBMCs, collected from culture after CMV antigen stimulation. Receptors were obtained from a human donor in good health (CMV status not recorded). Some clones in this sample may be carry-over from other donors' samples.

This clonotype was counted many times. In nucleotides, the CDR3 is TGTGCCAGCAGCACAGATCGGAACTGGGAAAATGAGCAGTTCTTC. This gives the protein CASSTDRNWENEQFF. The rearrangement links TRBV7-9 to TRBJ2-1; unclear D gene. Trimming took 5 bases from V and 7 from J, leaving 18 bases between them. Germline loops: CDR1 SEHNR, CDR2 FQNEAQ (reference sequence). The CDR3 length is 15 residues.

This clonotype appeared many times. CDR3 sequence: CATSRDQGGELFF. CDR3 DNA: TGTGCCACCAGCAGAGATCAAGGCGGGGAGCTGTTTTTT. The chain links TRBV15 to TRBJ2-2; no clear D. V was shortened by 0 bases and J by 7 bases, with 6 bases between the two germline ends. Germline CDR1 is LNHNV and CDR2 is YYDKDF (reference sequence). The CDR3 totals 13 residues. The entire variable domain, with the rest obtained from reference TRBV15 and TRBJ2-2, is as follows: DAMVIQNPRYQVTQFGKPVTLSCSQTLNHNVMYWYQQKSSQAPKLLFHYYDKDFNNEADTPDNFQSRRPNTSFCFLDIRSPGLGDTAMYLCATSRDQGGELFFGEGSRLTVL.

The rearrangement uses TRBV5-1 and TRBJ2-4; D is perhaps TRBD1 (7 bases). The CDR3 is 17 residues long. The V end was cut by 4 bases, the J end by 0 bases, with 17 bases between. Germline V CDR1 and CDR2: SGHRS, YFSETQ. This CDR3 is CASSAGTAQVAKNIQYF. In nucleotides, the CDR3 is TGCGCCAGCAGCGCGGGGACAGCCCAGGTAGCCAAAAACATTCAGTACTTC.

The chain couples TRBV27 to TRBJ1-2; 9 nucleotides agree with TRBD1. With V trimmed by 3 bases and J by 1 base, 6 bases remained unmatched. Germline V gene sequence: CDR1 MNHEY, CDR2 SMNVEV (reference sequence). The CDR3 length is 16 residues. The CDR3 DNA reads TGTGCCAGCAGTTTGGGACAGGGAGCAGTTAACTATGGCTACACCTTC. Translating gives CASSLGQGAVNYGYTF.

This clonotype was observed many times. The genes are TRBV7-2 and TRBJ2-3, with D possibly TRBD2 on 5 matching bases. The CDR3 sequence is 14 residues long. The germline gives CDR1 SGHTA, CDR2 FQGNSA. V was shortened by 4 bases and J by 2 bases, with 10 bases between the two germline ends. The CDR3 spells CASSSAVFTDTQYF. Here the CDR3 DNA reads TGTGCCAGCAGCTCAGCGGTCTTCACAGATACGCAGTATTTT.

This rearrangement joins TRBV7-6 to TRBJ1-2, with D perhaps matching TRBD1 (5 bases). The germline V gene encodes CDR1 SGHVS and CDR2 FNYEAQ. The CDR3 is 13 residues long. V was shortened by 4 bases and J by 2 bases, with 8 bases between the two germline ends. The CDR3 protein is CASSYPGNYGYTF. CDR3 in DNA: TGTGCCAGCAGCTATCCAGGGAACTATGGCTACACCTTC.

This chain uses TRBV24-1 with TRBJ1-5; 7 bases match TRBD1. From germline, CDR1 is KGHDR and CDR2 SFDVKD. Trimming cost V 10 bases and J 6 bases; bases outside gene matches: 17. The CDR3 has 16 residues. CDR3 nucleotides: TGTGCCACGCAGGGGGTCGAAGGGGGCTTCGGTCAGCCCCAGCATTTT. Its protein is CATQGVEGGFGQPQHF.

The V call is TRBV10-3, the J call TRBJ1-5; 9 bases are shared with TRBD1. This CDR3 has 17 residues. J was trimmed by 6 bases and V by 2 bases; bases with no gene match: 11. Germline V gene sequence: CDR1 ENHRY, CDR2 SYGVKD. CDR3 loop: CAISEDWDRDKVQPQHF. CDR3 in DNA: TGTGCCATCAGTGAGGATTGGGACAGGGATAAGGTTCAGCCCCAGCATTTT.

The CDR3 loop reads CASSLGVKEAFF. The CDR3 DNA reads as TGTGCCAGCAGTTTAGGGGTTAAGGAAGCTTTCTTT. V is TRBV12-3 or TRBV12-4 and J is TRBJ1-1; D remains ambiguous. The CDR3 length is 12 residues. V shed 1 base and J shed 8 bases, with 8 bases lying between them.

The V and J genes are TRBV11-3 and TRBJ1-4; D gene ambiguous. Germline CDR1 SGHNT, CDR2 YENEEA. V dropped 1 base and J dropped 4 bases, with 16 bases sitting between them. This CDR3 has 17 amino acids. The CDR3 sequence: CASSLGDWGSGNEKLFF. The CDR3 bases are TGTGCCAGCAGCTTAGGGGATTGGGGAAGCGGTAATGAAAAACTGTTTTTT.

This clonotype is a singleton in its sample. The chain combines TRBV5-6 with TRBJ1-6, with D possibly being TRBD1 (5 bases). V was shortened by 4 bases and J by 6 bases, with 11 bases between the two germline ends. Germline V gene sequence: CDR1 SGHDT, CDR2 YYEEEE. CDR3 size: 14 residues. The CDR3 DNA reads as TGTGCCAGCAGCGCGGGACTCTTTAATTCACCCCTCCACTTT. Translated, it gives CASSAGLFNSPLHF.

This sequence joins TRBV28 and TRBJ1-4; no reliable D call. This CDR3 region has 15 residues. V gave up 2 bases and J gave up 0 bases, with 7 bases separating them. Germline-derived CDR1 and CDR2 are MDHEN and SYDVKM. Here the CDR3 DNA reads TGTGCCAGCAGTTTAATCGGGGCAACTAATGAAAAACTGTTTTTT. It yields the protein CASSLIGATNEKLFF.

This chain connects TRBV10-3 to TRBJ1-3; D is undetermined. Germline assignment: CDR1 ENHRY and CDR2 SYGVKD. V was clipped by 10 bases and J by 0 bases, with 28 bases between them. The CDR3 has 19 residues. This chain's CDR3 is CATLTTLPGPGNSGNTIYF. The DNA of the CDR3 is TGTGCCACGTTAACTACACTACCGGGCCCAGGAAACTCTGGAAACACCATATATTTT.

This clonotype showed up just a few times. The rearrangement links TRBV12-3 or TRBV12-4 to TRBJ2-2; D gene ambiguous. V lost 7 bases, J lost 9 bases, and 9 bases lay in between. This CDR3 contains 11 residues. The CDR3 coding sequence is TGTGCCAGCACCTATCAGTGGGAGCTGTTTTTT. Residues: CASTYQWELFF.

In nucleotides, the CDR3 is TGTGCCAGCAGCTACCGGACTGGACTATCTGGAAACACCATATATTTT. Translation: CASSYRTGLSGNTIYF. The V and J genes are TRBV7-6 and TRBJ1-3; D call uncertain. Germline-derived CDR1 and CDR2 are SGHVS and FNYEAQ. V was pared by 4 bases and J by 1 base, with 14 bases between. The CDR3 is made up of 16 amino acids.

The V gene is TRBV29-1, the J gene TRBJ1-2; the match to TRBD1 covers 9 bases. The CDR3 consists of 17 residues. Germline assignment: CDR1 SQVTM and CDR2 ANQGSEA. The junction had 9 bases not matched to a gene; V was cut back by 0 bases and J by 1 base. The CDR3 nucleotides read TGCAGCGTTGAAGACCGGCGTGGACAGGGGAGTAACTATGGCTACACCTTC. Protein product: CSVEDRRGQGSNYGYTF.

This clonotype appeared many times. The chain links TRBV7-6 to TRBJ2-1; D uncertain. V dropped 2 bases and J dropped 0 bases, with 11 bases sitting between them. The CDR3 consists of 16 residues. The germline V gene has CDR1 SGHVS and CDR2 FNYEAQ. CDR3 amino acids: CASSLSLRSSYNEQFF. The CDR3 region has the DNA TGTGCCAGCAGCTTAAGTTTAAGAAGCTCCTACAATGAGCAGTTCTTC.